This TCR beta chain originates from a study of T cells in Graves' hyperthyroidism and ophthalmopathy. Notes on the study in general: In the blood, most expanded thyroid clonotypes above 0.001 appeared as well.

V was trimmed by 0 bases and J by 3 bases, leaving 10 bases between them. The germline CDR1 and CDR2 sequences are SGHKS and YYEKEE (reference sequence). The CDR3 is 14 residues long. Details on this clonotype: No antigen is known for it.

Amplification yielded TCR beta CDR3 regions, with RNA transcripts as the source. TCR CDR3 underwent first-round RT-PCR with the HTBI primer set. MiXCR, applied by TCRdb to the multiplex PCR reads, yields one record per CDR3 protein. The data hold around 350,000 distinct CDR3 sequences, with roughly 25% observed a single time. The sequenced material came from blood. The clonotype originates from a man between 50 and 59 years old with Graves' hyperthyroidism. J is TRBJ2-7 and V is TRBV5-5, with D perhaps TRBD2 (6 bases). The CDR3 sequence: CASSLDGTYYEQYF. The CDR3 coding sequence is TGTGCCAGCAGCTTGGACGGGACTTACTACGAGCAGTACTTC.